These T cell receptor beta chains were read from a single sample in a study of T-cell reconstitution after alpha-beta-depleted transplantation in children. TCRdb reanalysed the PCR reads using MiXCR and keeps one entry per CDR3 protein. The table lists 200,000 or so distinct CDR3 sequences, 5% to 6.5% of them singletons. The specimen was PBMCs, collected before TCRalphabeta/CD19-depleted stem cell transplant. The receptors were gathered from a girl under three years old with combined immunodeficiency, due to receive a stem cell transplant. Both conserved end residues are part of each CDR3. The order of the fields is J gene, V gene, D gene, clone size, CDR3 DNA, CDR3 protein. The D gene is left open where the match is weak. The size entry is marked missing in some rows and otherwise reads once, few, many or a size class.

j_call: TRBJ2-7; v_call: TRBV20-1; d_call: TRBD2; clone_size: many; cdr3_nt: TGCAGTGCTAGAAGGGCACTAGCGGGAGTCGAGCAGTACTTC; cdr3_aa: CSARRALAGVEQYF
j_call: TRBJ2-3; v_call: TRBV4-2; d_call: .; clone_size: many; cdr3_nt: TGTGCCAGCAGCCAAGACGGAGACACAGATACGCAGTATTTT; cdr3_aa: CASSQDGDTDTQYF
j_call: TRBJ2-2; v_call: TRBV15; d_call: .; clone_size: many; cdr3_nt: TGTGCCACCAAAGGGGGGTCCGGGGAGCTGTTTTTT; cdr3_aa: CATKGGSGELFF
j_call: TRBJ1-2; v_call: TRBV12-3/TRBV12-4; d_call: TRBD1; clone_size: .; cdr3_nt: TGTGCCAGCAGTTTATTCGGGGGACAGGGGACCCATGGCTACACCTTC; cdr3_aa: CASSLFGGQGTHGYTF
j_call: TRBJ1-1; v_call: TRBV3-1; d_call: .; clone_size: many; cdr3_nt: TGTGCCAGCAGCCAAGATCTAGGAGGGTTATTCACTGAAGCTTTCTTT; cdr3_aa: CASSQDLGGLFTEAFF
j_call: TRBJ2-1; v_call: TRBV11-3; d_call: TRBD1; clone_size: .; cdr3_nt: TGTGCCAGCAGCTTAGGACAGGGAAGACGTGGTGAGCAGTTCTTC; cdr3_aa: CASSLGQGRRGEQFF
j_call: TRBJ2-7; v_call: TRBV7-9; d_call: TRBD2; clone_size: many; cdr3_nt: TGTGCCAGCAGAGCCGGGACTAGCGGCTACGAGCAGTACTTC; cdr3_aa: CASRAGTSGYEQYF
j_call: TRBJ2-1; v_call: TRBV29-1; d_call: .; clone_size: many; cdr3_nt: TGCAGCGTTGAATCGTTGGACCATGAGCAGTTCTTC; cdr3_aa: CSVESLDHEQFF
j_call: TRBJ2-7; v_call: TRBV12-3/TRBV12-4; d_call: TRBD2; clone_size: many; cdr3_nt: TGTGCCAGCACCTTAGCGGGGTCTTTCGAGCAGTACTTC; cdr3_aa: CASTLAGSFEQYF
j_call: TRBJ1-2; v_call: TRBV10-3; d_call: .; clone_size: many; cdr3_nt: TGTGCCATCAGTAGCCCAGGGAGGGGAGGCTACACCTTC; cdr3_aa: CAISSPGRGGYTF
j_call: TRBJ2-3; v_call: TRBV6-2/TRBV6-3; d_call: TRBD2; clone_size: .; cdr3_nt: TGTGCCAGCAGTCTCCTCGGGGGGTTCGGCACAGATACGCAGTATTTT; cdr3_aa: CASSLLGGFGTDTQYF
j_call: TRBJ1-3; v_call: TRBV6-5; d_call: .; clone_size: few; cdr3_nt: TGTGCCAGCAGTCACGAGGGAAACACCATATATTTT; cdr3_aa: CASSHEGNTIYF
j_call: TRBJ2-3; v_call: TRBV20-1; d_call: TRBD2; clone_size: .; cdr3_nt: TGCTGTGCCAGAGAGTCGGTGGGAGGGAACACAGATACGCAGTATTTT; cdr3_aa: CCARESVGGNTDTQYF
j_call: TRBJ2-7; v_call: TRBV29-1; d_call: TRBD2; clone_size: many; cdr3_nt: TGCAGCGTCATCGGGACTAGCGAATACGAGCAGTACTTC; cdr3_aa: CSVIGTSEYEQYF
j_call: TRBJ1-1; v_call: TRBV11-2; d_call: .; clone_size: few; cdr3_nt: TGTGCCAGCAGCCTATCTCCCCACATTTTGAACACTGAAGCTTTCTTT; cdr3_aa: CASSLSPHILNTEAFF